This T cell receptor beta chain was obtained from a study of PD-L1 blockade in urothelial cancer. This CDR3 comprises 14 residues. The germline CDR1 and CDR2 sequences are MGHRA and YSYEKL. Trimming pared 4 bases from V and 6 bases from J, leaving 14 bases between. Stated time point: pretreatment peripheral blood. The data were produced by immunoSEQ multiplex PCR, yet TCRdb's version contains in-frame clones alone and is incomplete. The repertoire includes 130,000 or so clones, approximately 84% of them detected once, and roughly 3.5% sits in the top ten. This receptor was identified in a man aged 50-59 years with urothelial cancer. This rearrangement joins TRBV4-1 to TRBJ2-3, with D possibly matching TRBD2 (6 bases). The sample was PBMCs, taken around atezolizumab (anti-PD-L1) treatment. The CDR3 loop is CASSRAGPMDTQYF. The CDR3 DNA is TGCGCCAGCAGCCGAGCGGGTCCCATGGATACGCAGTATTTT.